Below are 26 T cell receptor beta chains sequenced from a single sample in a study of blood T cell repertoires in COVID-19. Sequencing was performed with immunoSEQ multiplex PCR; in TCRdb, only in-frame clones are kept and a portion is missing. This repertoire shows about 270,000 clones, under 90% found once; its top ten account for around 16%. The sequenced sample consisted of PBMCs or T cells enriched from blood (not recorded which). The receptors shown here come from a man between 18 and 29 years old who had recovered from COVID-19.

This clone was detected only once. The rearrangement links TRBV11-2 to TRBJ2-6, with 7 bases fitting TRBD1. In germline, CDR1 is SGHAT, CDR2 FQNNGV. J was trimmed by 0 bases and V by 5 bases; bases with no gene match: 13. The CDR3 is 19 residues long. CDR3 amino acids: CASSPSPGQVHSGANVLTF. The CDR3 bases are TGTGCCAGCAGCCCATCCCCCGGACAGGTCCACTCTGGGGCCAACGTCCTGACTTTC. Full variable domain (rest looked up from reference TRBV11-2 and TRBJ2-6): EAGVAQSPRYKIIEKRQSVAFWCNPISGHATLYWYQQILGQGPKLLIQFQNNGVVDDSQLPKDRFSAERLKGVDSTLKIQPAKLEDSAVYLCASSPSPGQVHSGANVLTFGAGSRLTVL.

In its sample, this clone was seen once. Other DNA sequences within the sample encode an identical CDR3. The gene calls are TRBV5-1 and TRBJ2-5; D ambiguous. CDR1 and CDR2 (germline): SGHRS, YFSETQ. V lost 0 bases, J lost 4 bases, and 7 bases lay in between. This CDR3 is 13 amino acids long. The CDR3 here is CASSLGQGETQYF. The CDR3 DNA follows: TGCGCCAGCAGCTTGGGACAAGGAGAGACCCAGTACTTC.

The chain uses TRBV6-4 and TRBJ2-5; 9 bases agree with TRBD2. Per germline, CDR1 MRHNA and CDR2 SNTAGT. V lost 3 bases and J lost 1; bases outside the gene matches: 3. The CDR3 length is 15 residues. CDR3 nucleotides: TGTGCCAGCAGTGAAGCAGCGGGGGGCCAAGAGACCCAGTACTTC. Protein: CASSEAAGGQETQYF.

This chain joins TRBV19 and TRBJ1-2, with 9 bases that match TRBD1. This CDR3 has 14 amino acids. Germline V lookup: CDR1 LNHDA, CDR2 SQIVND (reference sequence). The V segment lost 6 bases and the J segment 6 bases; nucleotides outside the gene matches: 8. The CDR3 bases are TGTGCCAGTAGGGAAACAGGGGGCGAGGATGGCTACACCTTC. It is translated as CASRETGGEDGYTF.

This clone was observed once. The chain couples TRBV11-2 to TRBJ2-3, with TRBD2 identical over 8 bases. Germline V lookup: CDR1 SGHAT, CDR2 FQNNGV. The junction had 4 bases not matched to a gene; V was cut back by 1 base and J by 1 base. CDR3 size: 16 residues. As DNA, the CDR3 is TGTGCCAGCAGCTTAGTTAGCGGGGACCGCACAGATACGCAGTATTTT. This translates into CASSLVSGDRTDTQYF.

CDR3 residues: CASSLEGGALLYEQYF. CDR3 coding DNA: TGTGCCAGCAGTTTGGAAGGGGGCGCTTTATTATACGAGCAGTACTTC. The V gene is TRBV28, the J gene TRBJ2-7, with TRBD1 matching 7 bases. CDR1 is MDHEN and CDR2 is SYDVKM in the germline V gene. Trimming at V came to 3 bases and at J to 4 bases, leaving 12 bases not matched to a gene. The CDR3 has 16 amino acids.

This clone has a handful of counts. The gene calls are TRBV30 and TRBJ1-5; no reliable D call. The CDR3 spans 14 residues. CDR1 and CDR2 (germline): GTSNPN, SVGIG (reference sequence). Trimming cost V 1 base and J 7 bases, with 14 bases left between them. Here the CDR3 DNA reads TGTGCCTGGAGTGCGGCCCTTCCGGGGCAGCCCCAGCATTTT. The encoded protein is CAWSAALPGQPQHF.

V gene TRBV5-1 combines with J gene TRBJ2-3; 7 bases are a match to TRBD1. Trimming cost V 5 bases and J 5 bases; bases outside gene matches: 14. The CDR3 loop spans 16 amino acids. Germline V lookup: CDR1 SGHRS, CDR2 YFSETQ. In DNA, the CDR3 is TGCGCCAGCAGTTTGACACAGGGCACAGGGGTAGATACGCAGTATTTT. Translating gives CASSLTQGTGVDTQYF.

In its sample, this clone was seen a few times. V usage is TRBV5-5 and J usage is TRBJ1-2; D is perhaps TRBD1 (5 bases). The V and J ends lost 1 base and 8 bases respectively, with 21 bases between them. Germline lookup yields CDR1 SGHKS and CDR2 YYEKEE (reference sequence). This CDR3 spans 16 amino acids. CDR3 sequence: CASSLSGRESIRGYTF. The CDR3 nucleotides read TGTGCCAGCAGCTTGTCTGGCAGGGAATCGATTCGGGGCTACACCTTC. The whole variable domain, remainder taken from reference TRBV5-5 and TRBJ1-2, is DAGVTQSPTHLIKTRGQQVTLRCSPISGHKSVSWYQQVLGQGPQFIFQYYEKEERGRGNFPDRFSARQFPNYSSELNVNALLLGDSALYLCASSLSGRESIRGYTFGSGTRLTVV.

Notes on this clone: The junction does not match germline at one end; this may be a read error. The V call is TRBV4-1, the J call TRBJ1-1; 8 bases fit TRBD1. The CDR3 contains 18 residues. Germline CDR1 reads MGHRA; CDR2 reads YSYEKL. The CDR3 spells CASSQGGGRGPQGTEAFF. CDR3 DNA sequence: TGCGCCAGCAGTCAAGGGGGAGGCAGGGGGCCTCAGGGTACTGAAGCTTTCTTT.

The chain employs TRBV12-3 or TRBV12-4 and TRBJ2-4, with 7 bases matching TRBD2. CDR3 length: 13 amino acids. With V trimmed by 11 bases and J by 8 bases, 12 bases remained unmatched. The CDR3 reads CAGALGGIDIQYF. The CDR3 DNA reads TGTGCCGGAGCCCTCGGGGGGATAGACATTCAGTACTTC.

The genes are TRBV27 and TRBJ1-5; 8 nucleotides agree with TRBD1. Germline V lookup: CDR1 MNHEY, CDR2 SMNVEV (reference sequence). V trimming: 6 bases; J trimming: 7 bases; junction bases outside the gene matches: 5. This CDR3 region has 13 residues. CDR3 DNA: TGTGCCAGCAGGGGACAGGTTGGCCAGCCCCAGCATTTT. This sequence encodes CASRGQVGQPQHF.

This clone appeared a single time. This chain connects TRBV4-2 to TRBJ2-3; D is possibly TRBD2 (6 bases). Germline V gene data show CDR1 as LGHNA and CDR2 as YNFKEQ. Deletions cut 4 bases from V and 4 bases from J, with 12 bases between. CDR3 length: 14 residues. The CDR3: CASSRGLSPDTQYF. Here the CDR3 DNA reads TGTGCCAGCAGCCGCGGACTAAGCCCAGATACGCAGTATTTT.

This chain joins TRBV7-9 and TRBJ2-1; 9 nucleotides align to TRBD1. The germline V gene encodes CDR1 SEHNR and CDR2 FQNEAQ (reference sequence). The CDR3 runs 15 residues. V shed 4 bases and J 8 bases; nucleotides not matched to a gene: 9. The CDR3 DNA is TGTGCCAGCAGCTGGAGGGACAGGGCCGTGGATGAGCAGTTCTTC. The encoded protein is CASSWRDRAVDEQFF.

The chain recombines TRBV13 with TRBJ2-1, with D possibly being TRBD1 (5 bases). From germline, CDR1 is PRHDT and CDR2 FYEKMQ (reference sequence). The length of the CDR3 is 16 residues. V lost 2 bases, J lost 2 bases, and 13 bases lay in between. The CDR3 loop reads CASSLYRTMAYNEQFF. The CDR3 bases are TGTGCCAGCAGCTTATATAGGACAATGGCCTACAATGAGCAGTTCTTC.

The chain links TRBV4-1 to TRBJ2-5; TRBD1 matches at 9 bases. CDR1 is MGHRA, CDR2 YSYEKL, per germline. The CDR3 is made up of 15 amino acids. The V gene end was trimmed by 4 bases and the J gene end by 4 bases; junction bases not matched to a gene: 7. CDR3 nucleotide sequence: TGCGCCAGCAGCCTAAGGGACAGGGCGGGAGAGACCCAGTACTTC. Encoded protein: CASSLRDRAGETQYF.

This chain links TRBV19 with TRBJ2-5; 10 bases match TRBD2. J gave up 6 bases and V 2 bases, and 6 bases lay outside the gene matches. CDR1 LNHDA and CDR2 SQIVND come from the germline V gene (reference sequence). The CDR3 consists of 15 residues. This CDR3 is CASSILSGGAKTQYF. Written as DNA, the CDR3 is TGTGCCAGTAGTATATTGAGCGGGGGGGCGAAGACCCAGTACTTC.

The DNA for the CDR3 is TGCGCCAGCAGCCAAGCGACTTCTCCGCAGTATTTT. Amino acids: CASSQATSPQYF. The chain links TRBV4-1 to TRBJ2-3, with D hard to call. CDR3 length: 12 amino acids. Germline values: CDR1 MGHRA, CDR2 YSYEKL. The V end was cut by 1 base, the J end by 10 bases, with 9 bases between.

The chain carries TRBV19 and TRBJ2-6; TRBD1 agrees at 10 bases. Per the germline V gene, CDR1 is LNHDA and CDR2 is SQIVND (reference sequence). V trimming: 5 bases; J trimming: 0 bases; junction bases outside the gene matches: 4. The CDR3 runs to 17 residues. The CDR3 loop is CASSEWDRGSGANVLTF. For the CDR3, the DNA is TGTGCCAGTAGTGAATGGGACAGGGGCTCTGGGGCCAACGTCCTGACTTTC.

As DNA, the CDR3 is TGTGCCAGCAGCCTTTCCAGAGACTACGAGGATGGCTACACCTTC. Its protein is CASSLSRDYEDGYTF. The gene calls are TRBV4-2 and TRBJ1-2; D gene ambiguous. With 4 bases removed from V and 6 bases from J, the gap between germline ends came to 18 bases. Germline V gene lookup returns CDR1 LGHNA and CDR2 YNFKEQ. The length of the CDR3 is 15 residues.

The V gene is TRBV4-1, the J gene TRBJ2-1; the match to TRBD1 covers 8 bases. J gave up 3 bases and V 1 base, and 11 bases lay outside the gene matches. Germline V gene data show CDR1 as MGHRA and CDR2 as YSYEKL. The CDR3 runs to 18 residues. The CDR3 spells CASSQGPTGTGDYNEQFF. The CDR3 bases are TGCGCCAGCAGCCAAGGGCCTACCGGGACAGGAGACTACAATGAGCAGTTCTTC.

This clone occurred a few times. The chain combines TRBV7-8 with TRBJ2-1; 10 bases fit TRBD2. The CDR3 runs 13 residues. Trimming took 6 bases from V and 8 from J; bases not matched to a gene: 4. Germline-derived CDR1 and CDR2 are SGHVS and FQNEAQ. The CDR3, as DNA: TGTGCCAGCAGGGTTCTAGCGGGAGATGAGCAGTTCTTC. This translates into CASRVLAGDEQFF.

J is TRBJ1-6 and V is TRBV6-5; D is perhaps TRBD1 (6 bases). The V gene lost 6 bases and the J gene lost 8 bases, with 14 bases spanning the gap. The CDR3 loop spans 14 amino acids. CDR1 is MNHEY and CDR2 is SVGAGI in the germline V gene. The CDR3 region is CASSPDSWDSPLHF. CDR3 DNA sequence: TGTGCCAGCAGCCCGGACAGCTGGGATTCACCCCTCCACTTT.

The rearrangement joins TRBV27 to TRBJ1-2, with TRBD1 identical over 11 bases. After removal of 3 bases from V and 7 bases from J, the junction contained 4 bases not matched to a gene. Germline-derived CDR1 and CDR2 are MNHEY and SMNVEV (reference sequence). The CDR3 extends over 14 amino acids. The CDR3 nucleotides are TGTGCCAGCAGTTTGGACAGGGGGCTTATTGGCTACACCTTC. Amino acids: CASSLDRGLIGYTF.

This clone has a handful of counts. The chain is built from TRBV19 and TRBJ2-1; TRBD2 aligns across 7 bases. The CDR3 has 14 residues. Germline lookup yields CDR1 LNHDA and CDR2 SQIVND (reference sequence). With V trimmed by 9 bases and J by 6 bases, 11 bases remained unmatched. This CDR3 is CASRTSDFSNEQFF. The CDR3 coding sequence is TGTGCCAGCCGTACTAGCGATTTTTCCAATGAGCAGTTCTTC.

The chain has TRBV5-1 and TRBJ1-1; TRBD1 is a possible D gene (5 bases). V lost 4 bases and J lost 2, with 15 bases in between. The germline CDR1 and CDR2 sequences are SGHRS and YFSETQ. This CDR3 has 15 residues. CDR3 region: CASSPSRQSNTEAFF. DNA of the CDR3: TGCGCCAGCAGCCCCTCCCGACAGTCAAACACTGAAGCTTTCTTT. The variable domain in full, completed from reference TRBV5-1 and TRBJ1-1, reads KAGVTQTPRYLIKTRGQQVTLSCSPISGHRSVSWYQQTPGQGLQFLFEYFSETQRNKGNFPGRFSGRQFSNSRSEMNVSTLELGDSALYLCASSPSRQSNTEAFFGQGTRLTVV.